The rows below give T cell receptor beta chains drawn from one sample of a study of T-cell memory formation after mild COVID-19. One entry per CDR3 protein, called by TCRdb with MiXCR from the 5' RACE reads. The table has about 560,000 distinct CDR3 sequences, approximately 15% seen once. The sequencing input was PBMCs or a T cell subset sorted from them (not recorded which). Receptors were obtained from an adult woman who had mild COVID-19 (a few samples of this study predate the infection). Cell type and time point are not known. Both conserved end residues are part of each CDR3. D genes are given only for firm matches. Not all rows give a size; the values are once, few, many and, for expanded clones, a class.

j_gene | abundance | d_gene | v_gene | CDR3aa | CDR3nt
TRBJ2-7 | - | - | TRBV5-5 | CASSLAMNSPEQYF | TGTGCCAGCAGCTTGGCCATGAACTCTCCGGAGCAGTACTTC
TRBJ2-1 | - | TRBD2 | TRBV7-9 | CASSLLLIRLAGSYNEQFF | TGTGCCAGCAGCTTATTATTAATACGACTAGCGGGATCCTACAATGAGCAGTTCTTC
TRBJ2-1 | few | TRBD1 | TRBV7-6 | CASSLGQGTGNEQFF | TGTGCCAGCAGCTTAGGACAGGGGACGGGCAATGAGCAGTTCTTC
TRBJ2-3 | few | - | TRBV5-1 | CASSFGEGADTQYF | TGCGCCAGCAGCTTCGGGGAAGGTGCAGATACGCAGTATTTT
TRBJ1-2 | few | - | TRBV5-4 | CASSSGGQGPGYTF | TGTGCCAGCAGCTCCGGGGGTCAGGGGCCTGGCTACACCTTC
TRBJ2-2 | - | TRBD1 | TRBV6-5 | CASSSDRGAGELFF | TGTGCCAGCAGTTCTGACAGGGGTGCCGGGGAGCTGTTTTTT
TRBJ2-5 | - | TRBD2 | TRBV5-1 | CASSEYKAGAETQYF | TGCGCCAGCAGTGAGTATAAAGCGGGAGCGGAGACCCAGTACTTC
TRBJ2-7 | few | TRBD2 | TRBV6-1 | CASSENGGAYEQYF | TGTGCCAGCAGTGAAAACGGGGGGGCCTACGAGCAGTACTTC
TRBJ1-3 | - | - | TRBV29-1 | CSVDPGLYGNTIYF | TGCAGCGTTGACCCAGGGCTCTATGGAAACACCATATATTTT
TRBJ1-4 | - | - | TRBV7-2 | CASSRRVSEKLFF | TGTGCCAGCAGCCGGAGGGTTTCTGAAAAACTGTTTTTT
TRBJ2-5 | - | - | TRBV29-1 | CSVEEKYQETQYF | TGCAGCGTTGAAGAAAAGTACCAAGAGACCCAGTACTTC
TRBJ1-2 | few | - | TRBV5-6 | CASSSLSGYYGYTF | TGTGCCAGCAGCTCCCTTTCGGGGTACTATGGCTACACCTTC
TRBJ1-2 | - | - | TRBV19 | CASSKTESNYGYTF | TGTGCCAGTAGTAAGACAGAGAGTAACTATGGCTACACCTTC
TRBJ2-3 | few | - | TRBV12-3/TRBV12-4 | CASNQFRGARDTQYF | TGTGCCAGCAACCAGTTCCGGGGAGCCCGGGATACGCAGTATTTT
TRBJ1-2 | - | - | TRBV12-3/TRBV12-4 | CASSWGPVNYGYTF | TGTGCCAGCAGTTGGGGACCGGTTAACTATGGCTACACCTTC
TRBJ2-1 | - | - | TRBV5-1 | CASSPEGWSNEQFF | TGCGCCAGCAGCCCCGAGGGATGGAGCAATGAGCAGTTCTTC
TRBJ2-3 | - | TRBD2 | TRBV24-1 | CATSDGRLAGGNTDTQYF | TGTGCCACCAGTGATGGCAGACTAGCGGGGGGGAACACAGATACGCAGTATTTT
TRBJ2-7 | many | - | TRBV5-1 | CASFPHPAVAYEQYF | TGCGCCAGCTTTCCTCACCCGGCGGTCGCCTACGAGCAGTACTTC
TRBJ2-1 | - | TRBD1 | TRBV25-1 | CASSAPDRGSYNEQFF | TGTGCCAGCAGTGCCCCAGACAGGGGCTCCTACAATGAGCAGTTCTTC
TRBJ2-4 | few | TRBD2 | TRBV5-1 | CASSLMGLAENIQYF | TGCGCCAGCAGCTTGATGGGACTAGCGGAAAACATTCAGTACTTC
TRBJ1-1 | few | - | TRBV6-5 | CASSYSRAANPEAFF | TGTGCCAGCAGTTACTCGCGGGCAGCCAACCCTGAAGCTTTCTTT
TRBJ2-1 | - | - | TRBV18 | CASSPPGGGGSEQFF | TGTGCCAGCTCACCACCGGGGGGAGGAGGTAGTGAGCAGTTCTTC
TRBJ2-1 | few | TRBD2 | TRBV9 | CASSPRLAGENEQFF | TGTGCCAGCAGCCCTCGACTAGCGGGGGAAAATGAGCAGTTCTTC
TRBJ2-5 | - | - | TRBV12-3/TRBV12-4 | CASSLGRHQETQYF | TGTGCCAGCAGTCTGGGACGGCACCAAGAGACCCAGTACTTC
TRBJ2-5 | few | - | TRBV7-2 | CASSQGRKETQYF | TGTGCCAGCAGCCAAGGACGAAAAGAGACCCAGTACTTC